The sequence of this T cell receptor beta chain was determined in a study of cytomegalovirus exposure and HLA in healthy donors. Germline trimming cut 0 bases from V and 14 bases from J; bases unmatched to any gene: 5. This CDR3 is built from 14 residues. Germline V lookup: CDR1 MNHEY, CDR2 SVGAGI. This clone has only one observation. PCR employed 60 Vbeta and 13 Jbeta primers. Using immunoSEQ multiplex PCR, the repertoire was profiled, and TCRdb retains in-frame clones only, with some absent. The table includes about 140,000 clones, roughly 90% detected once. The receptor's source is a middle-aged woman in good health and CMV-seronegative. Specimen: PBMCs. This chain uses TRBV6-5 with TRBJ2-1; TRBD2 matches at 12 bases. For the CDR3, the DNA is TGTGCCAGCAGTTACTCGCTAGCGGGAGGGCCCGAGTTCTTC. The encoded protein is CASSYSLAGGPEFF.